The 11 T cell receptor beta chains presented below share a single source sample, sequenced in a study of control samples from healthy donors and cancer patients. Profiling relied on immunoSEQ multiplex PCR, and the TCRdb table lists in-frame clones only, not all of them. The sample shows approximately 68,000 clones, over 80% of them seen only once. What was sequenced was blood. The receptor source for this set is a man between 60 and 70 years old in good health.

This clone was detected ten times or more. The chain carries TRBV5-1 and TRBJ1-1; tentative D call: TRBD1 (6 bases). V lost 7 bases and J lost 4, with 17 bases in between. Germline-derived CDR1 and CDR2 are SGHRS and YFSETQ. The CDR3 is 14 residues long. The CDR3 spells CASSSDSLSTEAFF. CDR3 nucleotide sequence: TGCGCCAGCTCATCGGACAGTCTGAGCACTGAAGCTTTCTTT.

The gene calls are TRBV6-5 and TRBJ1-2, with unresolved D. Per germline, CDR1 MNHEY and CDR2 SVGAGI. Trimming removed 8 bases from V and 5 bases from J, with 12 bases in between. There are 12 residues in the CDR3. This chain's CDR3 is CASLRTGYGYTF. Here the CDR3 DNA reads TGTGCCAGCCTCAGGACTGGGTATGGCTACACCTTC.

The rearrangement uses TRBV6-6 and TRBJ2-5; 7 bases agree with TRBD2. The CDR3 consists of 14 residues. Germline CDR1 and CDR2: MNHNY and SVGAGI (reference sequence). Trimming removed 5 bases from V and 5 bases from J; junction bases left unmatched: 8. CDR3: CASSLSRGGETQYF. The CDR3 coding sequence is TGTGCCAGCAGTCTTTCTAGGGGAGGGGAGACCCAGTACTTC.

This clone was picked up one time. The chain carries TRBV5-5 and TRBJ2-2, with a tentative D call TRBD1 (5 bases). The germline V and J ends were trimmed by 2 bases and 0 bases, with 8 bases remaining between them. CDR3 size: 15 residues. Germline V gene sequence: CDR1 SGHKS, CDR2 YYEKEE (reference sequence). The CDR3, as DNA: TGTGCCAGCAGCTTCAGGGCAACGAACACCGGGGAGCTGTTTTTT. Translating it yields CASSFRATNTGELFF.

The chain links TRBV2 to TRBJ1-1; D gene uncertain. The CDR3 totals 15 residues. Germline V gene lookup returns CDR1 SNHLY and CDR2 FYNNEI. V lost 7 bases, J lost 1 base, and 16 bases lay in between. The CDR3: CASTGAGTSNTEAFF. DNA for the CDR3: TGTGCCAGCACCGGAGCGGGCACCTCGAACACTGAAGCTTTCTTT.

The rearrangement uses TRBV7-2 and TRBJ2-7; D is unclear. Germline V gene lookup returns CDR1 SGHTA and CDR2 FQGNSA. The length of the CDR3 is 12 residues. Trimming left V 4 bases short and J 4 bases short, with 8 bases between. CDR3 bases: TGTGCCAGCAGCTCCAATCGTTACGAGCAGTACTTC. It codes for CASSSNRYEQYF.

The chain couples TRBV30 to TRBJ2-3; TRBD1 agrees at 7 bases. Looked up from germline, CDR1 is GTSNPN and CDR2 is SVGIG (reference sequence). Losses at the gene ends were 2 bases for V and 5 bases for J; bases not matched to a gene: 7. This CDR3 is 14 amino acids long. The CDR3 sequence: CAWSRTGGGDTQYF. CDR3 in DNA: TGTGCCTGGAGTAGGACAGGTGGAGGAGATACGCAGTATTTT.

The J gene is TRBJ2-7, the V gene TRBV28; D might be TRBD2 (6 bases). V lost 1 base and J 2 bases, leaving 12 bases between the germline ends. CDR3 length equals 15 residues. Germline CDR1 reads MDHEN; CDR2 reads SYDVKM. The CDR3, as DNA: TGTGCCAGCAGTTTATCTGGAGGGTCAACCTACGAGCAGTACTTC. Protein: CASSLSGGSTYEQYF.

This chain uses TRBV6-2 or TRBV6-3 with TRBJ2-3; D unclear. V gave up 6 bases and J gave up 3 bases, with 16 bases separating them. Germline CDR1 is MNHEY and CDR2 is SVGEGT. The CDR3 runs to 15 residues. CDR3 loop: CASSRSVSRTDTQYF. DNA of the CDR3: TGTGCCAGCAGCAGGAGTGTGAGCCGTACAGATACGCAGTATTTT.

The chain is built from TRBV6-1 and TRBJ2-4; the D gene could be TRBD1 or TRBD2 (5 bases each). Looked up from germline, CDR1 is MNHNS and CDR2 is SASEGT. The CDR3 has 19 amino acids. V dropped 1 base and J dropped 0 bases, with 19 bases sitting between them. This CDR3 reads CASSEGGIRQQLAKNIQYF. The CDR3 DNA sequence: TGTGCCAGCAGTGAAGGGGGGATTAGACAGCAGCTAGCCAAAAACATTCAGTACTTC.

The CDR3 sequence: CASSLLGADTQYF. The CDR3 nucleotides are TGTGCCAGCAGCCTACTCGGGGCAGATACGCAGTATTTT. The genes are TRBV7-9 and TRBJ2-3; D perhaps matches TRBD2 (5 bases). Germline CDR1 and CDR2: SEHNR and FQNEAQ (reference sequence). This CDR3 is built from 13 residues. V shed 5 bases and J shed 4 bases, with 10 bases lying between them.